This entry lists 29 T cell receptor beta chains sequenced from one sample in a study of T cell responses to AZD1222 COVID-19 vaccine. Generated by immunoSEQ multiplex PCR, the TCRdb table keeps only in-frame clones and is missing some. The sample lists about 93,000 clones, 86% occurring once. The sample in question was peripheral blood, obtained on day 0 of AZD1222 vaccination. These receptors all stem from an adult in good health.

The chain combines TRBV5-1 with TRBJ2-2; no clear D. The V gene lost 7 bases and the J gene lost 3 bases, with 13 bases spanning the gap. Germline V gene data show CDR1 as SGHRS and CDR2 as YFSETQ. The CDR3 has 14 amino acids. The CDR3 nucleotides are TGCGCCAGCTCCGCTACGGGCGACACCGGGGAGCTGTTTTTT. Translation gives CASSATGDTGELFF.

The rearrangement joins TRBV11-2 to TRBJ1-4; D is undetermined. The CDR3 is made up of 13 amino acids. Per the germline V gene, CDR1 is SGHAT and CDR2 is FQNNGV. The V gene lost 4 bases and the J gene lost 8 bases, with 11 bases spanning the gap. In DNA form, the CDR3 reads TGTGCCAGCAGCTCCACCGGTGGCGAAAAACTGTTTTTT. It specifies CASSSTGGEKLFF.

V gene TRBV3-1 (or the pseudogene TRBV3-2) combines with J gene TRBJ2-7, with D possibly being TRBD1 or TRBD2 (5 bases each). CDR3 length: 14 residues. V was shortened by 5 bases and J by 5 bases, with 16 bases between the two germline ends. Per the germline V gene, CDR1 is LGHDT and CDR2 is YNNKEL (reference sequence). CDR3 bases: TGTGCCAGCAGCGCCCTACTGGGGCGGGACGAGCAGTACTTC. Its translation is CASSALLGRDEQYF.

The chain links TRBV15 to TRBJ2-1, with 8 bases aligning to TRBD2. The CDR3 totals 16 residues. In germline, CDR1 is LNHNV, CDR2 YYDKDF (reference sequence). J was trimmed by 15 bases and V by 0 bases; bases with no gene match: 16. The CDR3 DNA follows: TGTGCCACCAGCAGAGATCGAGCGGGAGTGTACTTCTTTCGGTTCTTC. As protein: CATSRDRAGVYFFRFF.

The V and J genes are TRBV3-1 (or the pseudogene TRBV3-2) and TRBJ2-5; D may match TRBD1 or TRBD2 (6 bases each). This CDR3 is 14 amino acids long. With 4 bases removed from V and 7 bases from J, the gap between germline ends came to 16 bases. Germline assignment: CDR1 LGHDT and CDR2 YNNKEL (reference sequence). In DNA form, the CDR3 reads TGTGCCAGCAGCCCCTTTGAGGGGGGCCGGACCCAGTACTTC. It is translated as CASSPFEGGRTQYF.

The chain joins TRBV7-2 to TRBJ1-1; weak D call: TRBD1 (5 bases). The CDR3 length is 13 residues. Between the trimmed V and J ends, which lost 2 bases and 8 bases, there was a span of 12 bases. Germline V gene lookup returns CDR1 SGHTA and CDR2 FQGNSA. CDR3 bases: TGTGCCAGCAGCTTAACCGGGGGTTGGGAAGCTTTCTTT. The encoded protein is CASSLTGGWEAFF.

The chain couples TRBV11-2 to TRBJ2-7; 7 bases line up with TRBD1. Per the germline V gene, CDR1 is SGHAT and CDR2 is FQNNGV. J lost 4 bases, V lost 5 bases, and 8 bases had no gene match. The CDR3 covers 14 residues. The CDR3 DNA is TGTGCCAGCAGCCCCCCGGGACAGCCTTACGAGCAGTACTTC. Residues: CASSPPGQPYEQYF.

This rearrangement joins TRBV5-4 to TRBJ1-2, with D unresolved. Germline V CDR1 and CDR2: SGHNT, YYREEE (reference sequence). The CDR3 is 14 residues long. V gave up 1 base and J gave up 2 bases, with 9 bases separating them. Written as DNA, the CDR3 is TGTGCCAGCAGCTTGTCTACCGGGAACTATGGCTACACCTTC. Its protein product is CASSLSTGNYGYTF.

This sequence joins TRBV5-5 and TRBJ1-1; D not resolved. The CDR3 length is 13 residues. Trimming removed 0 bases at V and 4 bases at J, with 7 bases between. The V gene's germline CDR1 is SGHKS and CDR2 YYEKEE (reference sequence). This CDR3 is CASSLEHVTEAFF. CDR3 DNA: TGTGCCAGCAGCTTGGAGCACGTCACTGAAGCTTTCTTT.

The chain combines TRBV6-2 or TRBV6-3 with TRBJ1-5; 8 bases are shared with TRBD1. Trimming removed 1 base from V and 4 bases from J; junction bases left unmatched: 6. The CDR3 has 16 residues. Looked up from germline, CDR1 is MNHEY and CDR2 is SVGEGT. In DNA, the CDR3 is TGTGCCAGCAGTTACTACGGACAGGGTCGAAATCAGCCCCAGCATTTT. Its protein is CASSYYGQGRNQPQHF.

The chain uses TRBV27 and TRBJ2-1; no clear D gene. Trimming took 0 bases from V and 6 from J, leaving 12 bases between them. This CDR3 is built from 15 residues. The germline CDR1 and CDR2 sequences are MNHEY and SMNVEV (reference sequence). CDR3 nucleotides: TGTGCCAGCAGTTTATCGTTCCCCGTCGGCAATGAGCAGTTCTTC. It translates to CASSLSFPVGNEQFF.

The rearrangement uses TRBV7-9 and TRBJ2-1; 9 nucleotides align to TRBD2. The germline V gene has CDR1 SEHNR and CDR2 FQNEAQ (reference sequence). This CDR3 spans 15 amino acids. V lost 0 bases, J lost 9 bases, and 6 bases stayed unmatched. The CDR3 sequence: CASSLALAGDPEQFF. The CDR3 nucleotides read TGTGCCAGCAGCTTAGCATTAGCGGGAGATCCTGAGCAGTTCTTC.

The V call is TRBV18, the J call TRBJ2-5; TRBD2 matches at 9 bases. The germline CDR1 and CDR2 sequences are KGHSH and LQKENI. The V and J ends lost 3 bases and 5 bases, in that order; junction bases with no gene match: 4. CDR3 length: 14 residues. For the CDR3, the DNA is TGTGCCAGCTCACCTTTAGCGGGAGATGAGACCCAGTACTTC. Its translation is CASSPLAGDETQYF.

The V gene is TRBV5-5, the J gene TRBJ1-4, with D unresolved. Germline CDR1 reads SGHKS; CDR2 reads YYEKEE (reference sequence). This CDR3 has 15 residues. V was pared by 4 bases and J by 0 bases, with 10 bases between. The CDR3 spells CASSLPEATNEKLFF. CDR3 nucleotide sequence: TGTGCCAGCAGCCTGCCGGAGGCAACTAATGAAAAACTGTTTTTT.

This clone appeared a single time. A read error may produce the germline difference seen at one junction end. V usage is TRBV4-3 and J usage is TRBJ1-1; no clear D. Per germline, CDR1 LGHNA and CDR2 YSLEER. This CDR3 is 13 amino acids long. CDR3 protein: CASSQDPNSEAFF. CDR3 DNA: TGCGCCAGCAGCCAAGATCCTAACAGTGAAGCTTTCTTT.

DNA for the CDR3: TGTGCCAGACAGGGCTGGGGCACAGATACGCAGTATTTT. Translation: CARQGWGTDTQYF. The V and J genes are TRBV2 and TRBJ2-3; D may be TRBD1 (6 bases). Germline V gene sequence: CDR1 SNHLY, CDR2 FYNNEI. Trimming left V 9 bases short and J 1 base short, with 11 bases between. The CDR3 extends over 13 amino acids.

The chain joins TRBV6-6 to TRBJ2-7, with 11 bases that match TRBD2. Germline loops: CDR1 MNHNY, CDR2 SVGAGI (reference sequence). CDR3 length: 16 amino acids. Germline trimming cut 2 bases from V and 3 bases from J; bases unmatched to any gene: 6. CDR3 bases: TGTGCCAGCAGTTACACTAGCGGGAGAGTTAACTACGAGCAGTACTTC. This gives the protein CASSYTSGRVNYEQYF.

This clone has just one count. The chain carries TRBV6-5 and TRBJ1-1, with D possibly TRBD1 on 6 matching bases. CDR1 is MNHEY and CDR2 is SVGAGI in the germline V gene. The CDR3 length is 12 residues. V lost 5 bases and J lost 13, with 17 bases in between. CDR3 nucleotide sequence: TGTGCCAGCAGTAAGGATCAGGGGATTGTTTTCTTT. This gives the protein CASSKDQGIVFF.

This clone is a singleton in its sample. This sequence joins TRBV11-2 and TRBJ1-3; D is unresolved. V was shortened by 4 bases and J by 4 bases, with 11 bases between the two germline ends. Germline V gene sequence: CDR1 SGHAT, CDR2 FQNNGV. The CDR3 is 14 amino acids. CDR3 amino acids: CASSSLAPGNTIYF. The CDR3 nucleotides read TGTGCCAGCAGCTCCCTAGCCCCGGGAAACACCATATATTTT.

This chain uses TRBV6-5 with TRBJ1-5; D unclear. CDR1 is MNHEY, CDR2 SVGAGI, per germline. CDR3 length: 15 amino acids. V lost 8 bases to trimming and J lost 3 bases, with 17 bases between them. This CDR3 is CASCCPQALNQPQHF. Written as DNA, the CDR3 is TGTGCCAGCTGCTGCCCCCAGGCCCTCAATCAGCCCCAGCATTTT.

The chain carries TRBV12-3 or TRBV12-4 and TRBJ1-1; unclear D gene. Trimming removed 4 bases from V and 0 bases from J, with 6 bases in between. This CDR3 is built from 13 residues. The DNA for the CDR3 is TGTGCCAGCAGTTATCAAATGAACACTGAAGCTTTCTTT. Translated, it gives CASSYQMNTEAFF.

The gene calls are TRBV5-1 and TRBJ1-4, with D possibly TRBD1 on 5 matching bases. V lost 4 bases and J lost 7, with 20 bases in between. The CDR3 consists of 16 residues. Germline V gene data show CDR1 as SGHRS and CDR2 as YFSETQ. The CDR3 spells CASSPGQRSDREKLFF. The CDR3 DNA sequence: TGCGCCAGCAGCCCGGGGCAGCGGTCGGACCGTGAAAAACTGTTTTTT.

The chain couples TRBV14 to TRBJ1-6; tentative D call: TRBD1 (6 bases). V lost 0 bases to trimming and J lost 11 bases, with 11 bases between them. The CDR3 covers 14 residues. Germline CDR1 SGHDN, CDR2 FVKESK. The CDR3 DNA is TGTGCCAGCAGCCAAGACGGGGCAGGGGCACCCCTCCACTTT. Translated, it gives CASSQDGAGAPLHF.

The chain has TRBV10-3 and TRBJ2-2; D gene uncertain. The CDR3 sequence is 16 residues long. The V end lost 0 bases, the J end lost 0 bases, and 8 bases lay between the germline ends. The V gene's germline CDR1 is ENHRY and CDR2 SYGVKD. The CDR3 sequence: CAISESRPSNTGELFF. DNA for the CDR3: TGTGCCATCAGTGAGTCGCGGCCCTCGAACACCGGGGAGCTGTTTTTT.

The chain combines TRBV6-2 or TRBV6-3 with TRBJ2-7; D possibly corresponds to TRBD2 (6 bases). Germline V CDR1 and CDR2: MNHEY, SVGEGT. V dropped 0 bases and J dropped 12 bases, with 12 bases sitting between them. There are 12 residues in the CDR3. The DNA of the CDR3 is TGTGCCAGCAGTTACTCGACTAGTTTTTTGTACTTC. Protein sequence: CASSYSTSFLYF.

The J gene is TRBJ1-5, the V gene TRBV18; no definite D call. Germline V CDR1 and CDR2: KGHSH, LQKENI. Trimming took off 2 bases at V and 5 bases at J, with 4 bases between the two ends. This CDR3 has 12 residues. CDR3 sequence reads: CASSPADQPQHF. As DNA, the CDR3 is TGTGCCAGCTCACCAGCAGATCAGCCCCAGCATTTT.

The gene calls are TRBV3-1 (or the pseudogene TRBV3-2) and TRBJ1-2; D unresolved. The V gene's germline CDR1 is LGHDT and CDR2 YNNKEL (reference sequence). The V end lost 3 bases, the J end lost 2 bases, and 7 bases lay between the germline ends. The CDR3 runs 13 residues. The CDR3 region is CASSQKSNYGYTF. CDR3 DNA sequence: TGTGCCAGCAGCCAGAAGAGCAACTATGGCTACACCTTC.

This chain uses TRBV7-8 with TRBJ1-1; TRBD1 is a possible D gene (5 bases). Germline values: CDR1 SGHVS, CDR2 FQNEAQ. V was trimmed by 5 bases and J by 3 bases, leaving 13 bases between them. The CDR3 runs to 14 residues. In nucleotides, the CDR3 is TGTGCCAGCAGCCCAGAGCCGGGGGACACTGAAGCTTTCTTT. Translated, it gives CASSPEPGDTEAFF.

The chain links TRBV6-5 to TRBJ2-5; D gene ambiguous. This CDR3 is 13 amino acids long. Trimming pared 2 bases from V and 3 bases from J, leaving 7 bases between. From germline, CDR1 is MNHEY and CDR2 SVGAGI. The CDR3 is CASSYEEKETQYF. In DNA, the CDR3 is TGTGCCAGCAGTTACGAGGAGAAAGAGACCCAGTACTTC.